The 27 T cell receptor beta chains reported below all come from one sample, sequenced in a study of blood T cell repertoires in COVID-19. This table comes from immunoSEQ multiplex PCR, and its TCRdb copy is limited to in-frame clones, with some not included. The repertoire holds 110,000 to 150,000 clones, with around 90% as singletons. The sequencing input was peripheral blood. The origin of the receptors is an older man with acute or convalescent COVID-19.

The chain is built from TRBV29-1 and TRBJ1-1, with TRBD1 matching 10 bases. The junction had 10 bases not matched to a gene; V was cut back by 5 bases and J by 4 bases. Germline V gene lookup returns CDR1 SQVTM and CDR2 ANQGSEA. The CDR3 is 15 residues long. The CDR3 sequence: CSVHGRQGASTEAFF. The CDR3 DNA is TGCAGCGTTCACGGCCGACAGGGGGCATCCACTGAAGCTTTCTTT.

This chain links TRBV2 with TRBJ2-1; 8 bases fit TRBD2. Germline lookup yields CDR1 SNHLY and CDR2 FYNNEI. This CDR3 has 16 residues. The junction had 16 bases not matched to a gene; V was cut back by 7 bases and J by 8 bases. Here the CDR3 reads CASKEGSGKSFDEQFF. For the CDR3, the DNA is TGTGCCAGCAAGGAGGGTAGCGGGAAAAGTTTCGATGAGCAGTTCTTC.

The V and J genes are TRBV24-1 and TRBJ2-2; D is uncertain. Germline values: CDR1 KGHDR, CDR2 SFDVKD. V was pared by 5 bases and J by 2 bases, with 8 bases between. This CDR3 comprises 14 residues. CDR3 region: CATSGQINTGELFF. Here the CDR3 DNA reads TGTGCCACCAGTGGGCAGATCAACACCGGGGAGCTGTTTTTT.

This rearrangement joins TRBV29-1 to TRBJ2-7; a possible D gene is TRBD1 (5 bases). From germline, CDR1 is SQVTM and CDR2 ANQGSEA. V shed 4 bases and J shed 0 bases, with 10 bases lying between them. This CDR3 has 13 amino acids. For the CDR3, the DNA is TGCAGCGTTGGAACAGGAAGCTCCTACGAGCAGTACTTC. It encodes CSVGTGSSYEQYF.

CDR3 DNA sequence: TGTGCCAGCAGCCAAGTTGCGGGAGGGCTCGAGACCCAGTACTTC. Protein product: CASSQVAGGLETQYF. The chain carries TRBV3-1 (or the pseudogene TRBV3-2) and TRBJ2-5; TRBD2 matches at 9 bases. The trim removed 1 base at V and 5 bases at J, leaving 5 bases unmatched. The germline gives CDR1 LGHDT, CDR2 YNNKEL (reference sequence). This CDR3 has 15 amino acids.

The chain uses TRBV3-1 (or the pseudogene TRBV3-2) and TRBJ2-1; 15 nucleotides match TRBD2. The V and J ends lost 4 bases and 4 bases, in that order; junction bases with no gene match: 5. Per germline, CDR1 LGHDT and CDR2 YNNKEL (reference sequence). The CDR3 extends over 17 amino acids. CDR3 sequence reads: CASSPRTSGRAYNEQFF. DNA of the CDR3: TGTGCCAGCAGCCCCCGGACTAGCGGGAGGGCTTACAATGAGCAGTTCTTC.

The V and J genes are TRBV10-3 and TRBJ2-7; a possible D gene is TRBD2 (6 bases). The V gene lost 4 bases and the J gene lost 1 base, with 14 bases spanning the gap. Germline V gene lookup returns CDR1 ENHRY and CDR2 SYGVKD. This CDR3 has 15 amino acids. For the CDR3, the DNA is TGTGCCATCAGTGGGGTCGAGCGGGCTTCCTACGAGCAGTACTTC. Translating it yields CAISGVERASYEQYF.

V gene TRBV11-2 combines with J gene TRBJ2-7; D is perhaps TRBD2 (5 bases). The CDR3 has 15 residues. CDR1 SGHAT and CDR2 FQNNGV come from the germline V gene. V was shortened by 5 bases and J by 0 bases, with 14 bases between the two germline ends. CDR3 in DNA: TGTGCCAGCAGCGCGAGTCATCTAGCCTCCTACGAGCAGTACTTC. Residues: CASSASHLASYEQYF.

J is TRBJ2-3 and V is TRBV6-5; 7 bases are a match to TRBD1. CDR3 length: 14 residues. The V and J ends lost 4 bases and 4 bases, in that order; junction bases with no gene match: 5. The germline V gene encodes CDR1 MNHEY and CDR2 SVGAGI. CDR3 protein: CASSFATGADTQYF. CDR3 bases: TGTGCCAGCAGTTTTGCCACAGGGGCAGATACGCAGTATTTT.

This chain connects TRBV2 to TRBJ1-4; TRBD1 might be the D (6 bases). Germline V gene data show CDR1 as SNHLY and CDR2 as FYNNEI. There are 14 residues in the CDR3. V dropped 6 bases and J dropped 5 bases, with 13 bases sitting between them. The CDR3, as DNA: TGTGCCAGCAGCCTGAATGGGGGCAATGAAAAACTGTTTTTT. This codes for CASSLNGGNEKLFF.

This clone appeared a single time. The rearrangement joins TRBV3-1 (or the pseudogene TRBV3-2) to TRBJ1-2, with D possibly being TRBD1 (6 bases). Germline V gene lookup returns CDR1 LGHDT and CDR2 YNNKEL (reference sequence). This CDR3 contains 15 residues. The V gene lost 0 bases and the J gene lost 7 bases, with 15 bases spanning the gap. CDR3 sequence: CASSQDETLGAGYTF. CDR3 nucleotides: TGTGCCAGCAGCCAAGATGAGACATTGGGGGCTGGCTACACCTTC.

V usage is TRBV5-8 and J usage is TRBJ1-2; D may be TRBD1 (5 bases). V was cut by 0 bases and J by 6 bases, with 6 bases left in between. CDR1 and CDR2 from the germline V gene are SGHTS and YDEGEE. CDR3 length: 12 amino acids. CDR3 DNA: TGTGCCAGCAGCTTGGGACAGAATGGCTACACCTTC. Translating gives CASSLGQNGYTF.

This clone was observed a few times. CDR3 sequence reads: CATSEGRVKQPQHF. The CDR3 nucleotides are TGTGCCACCAGTGAGGGCAGGGTGAAACAGCCCCAGCATTTT. The chain links TRBV24-1 to TRBJ1-5, with D perhaps TRBD1 (5 bases). CDR3 length equals 14 residues. In germline, CDR1 is KGHDR, CDR2 SFDVKD. V was shortened by 4 bases and J by 7 bases, with 13 bases between the two germline ends.

V and J are TRBV7-9 and TRBJ2-7; no reliable D call. V shed 3 bases and J shed 2 bases, with 11 bases lying between them. The germline CDR1 and CDR2 sequences are SEHNR and FQNEAQ (reference sequence). The CDR3 runs to 14 residues. The DNA for the CDR3 is TGTGCCAGCAGCTTCCAGACCGACACCTACGAGCAGTACTTC. This sequence encodes CASSFQTDTYEQYF.

This clone was seen a single time. This chain links TRBV4-1 with TRBJ2-1; 12 nucleotides agree with TRBD1. From germline, CDR1 is MGHRA and CDR2 YSYEKL. V was clipped by 4 bases and J by 2 bases; unmatched bases: 3. This CDR3 has 16 residues. Here the CDR3 reads CASSLGQGAAYNEQFF. In nucleotides, the CDR3 is TGCGCCAGCAGCCTGGGACAGGGGGCGGCCTACAATGAGCAGTTCTTC.

The chain uses TRBV18 and TRBJ2-1; D uncertain. The CDR3 length is 13 residues. The germline CDR1 and CDR2 sequences are KGHSH and LQKENI. V shed 1 base and J shed 6 bases, with 7 bases lying between them. Here the CDR3 DNA reads TGTGCCAGCTCACCACAGCCGGGCAATGAGCAGTTCTTC. Its protein product is CASSPQPGNEQFF.

DNA of the CDR3: TGTGCCAGCAGCTCCACAGGGGGCGCGTATATCGACTATGGCTACACCTTC. Protein sequence: CASSSTGGAYIDYGYTF. The chain employs TRBV11-2 and TRBJ1-2, with 9 bases identical to TRBD1. Germline trimming cut 4 bases from V and 3 bases from J; bases unmatched to any gene: 12. The germline V gene encodes CDR1 SGHAT and CDR2 FQNNGV. This CDR3 is built from 17 residues.

This clone was observed a few times. This chain joins TRBV11-2 and TRBJ2-7; 10 nucleotides align to TRBD2. Trimming at V came to 2 bases and at J to 7 bases, leaving 8 bases not matched to a gene. The CDR3 has 15 residues. Germline V gene lookup returns CDR1 SGHAT and CDR2 FQNNGV. DNA for the CDR3: TGTGCCAGCAGCTTAAACAGCGGGAGGGCCAATGAGCAGTACTTC. It encodes CASSLNSGRANEQYF.

The rearrangement uses TRBV18 and TRBJ2-3; 9 bases align to TRBD2. This CDR3 has 16 residues. Losses at the gene ends were 5 bases for V and 2 bases for J; bases not matched to a gene: 8. The germline V gene encodes CDR1 KGHSH and CDR2 LQKENI. CDR3 residues: CASSSETSGNTDTQYF. The CDR3 nucleotides are TGTGCCAGCTCATCTGAGACTAGCGGAAACACAGATACGCAGTATTTT.

The rearrangement joins TRBV20-1 to TRBJ1-1; the D is unclear. V lost 0 bases and J lost 6, with 5 bases in between. Germline V gene lookup returns CDR1 DFQATT and CDR2 SNEGSKA (reference sequence). CDR3 length equals 11 residues. The DNA for the CDR3 is TGCAGTGCTAGAGATCTGTCTGAAGCTTTCTTT. This translates into CSARDLSEAFF.

The genes are TRBV5-8 and TRBJ2-3; possible D gene TRBD2, 5 bases. The CDR3 loop spans 13 amino acids. The V end was cut by 5 bases, the J end by 0 bases, with 7 bases between. Germline CDR1 SGHTS, CDR2 YDEGEE. The CDR3 spells CASRASSTDTQYF. The CDR3 DNA reads TGTGCCAGCAGGGCTAGCAGCACAGATACGCAGTATTTT. Based on the CDR3 plus reference TRBV5-8 and TRBJ2-3, the full variable domain is EAGVTQSPTHLIKTRGQQATLRCSPISGHTSVYWYQQALGLGLQFLLWYDEGEERNRGNFPPRFSGRQFPNYSSELNVNALELEDSALYLCASRASSTDTQYFGPGTRLTVL.

The chain joins TRBV7-9 to TRBJ1-4, with D possibly being TRBD1 (5 bases). Deletions cut 5 bases from V and 8 bases from J, with 12 bases between. Germline assignment: CDR1 SEHNR and CDR2 FQNEAQ (reference sequence). CDR3 length: 13 amino acids. Written as DNA, the CDR3 is TGTGCCAGCAGCAGCGGGACCGCCGAAAAACTGTTTTTT. The encoded protein is CASSSGTAEKLFF. The entire variable domain, with the rest obtained from reference TRBV7-9 and TRBJ1-4, is as follows: DTGVSQNPRHKITKRGQNVTFRCDPISEHNRLYWYRQTLGQGPEFLTYFQNEAQLEKSRLLSDRFSAERPKGSFSTLEIQRTEQGDSAMYLCASSSGTAEKLFFGSGTQLSVL.

The rearrangement uses TRBV7-9 and TRBJ1-2, with a weak D call TRBD1 (5 bases). The length of the CDR3 is 12 residues. The ends were cut back, 11 bases at V and 10 bases at J, with 20 bases in the middle. The V gene's germline CDR1 is SEHNR and CDR2 FQNEAQ (reference sequence). Here the CDR3 reads CACTTGGLDYTF. The CDR3, as DNA: TGTGCCTGCACGACCGGGGGGTTGGACTACACCTTC.

The rearrangement joins TRBV30 to TRBJ2-5; 11 bases fit TRBD2. The CDR3 length is 15 residues. The V and J ends lost 1 base and 4 bases, in that order; junction bases with no gene match: 5. Germline V gene data show CDR1 as GTSNPN and CDR2 as SVGIG (reference sequence). CDR3 nucleotide sequence: TGTGCCTGGAGTGGGACTAGCGGGCGACGAGAGACCCAGTACTTC. Translating it yields CAWSGTSGRRETQYF.

As concerns this clone: Sequence at one end of the junction differs from germline and may be a read error. The chain has TRBV28 and TRBJ1-2, with D unresolved. The germline CDR1 and CDR2 sequences are MDHEN and SYDVKM. The CDR3 has 12 amino acids. The CDR3 here is CTTSLLYYGYTF. For the CDR3, the DNA is TGCACGACCTCACTACTATACTATGGCTACACCTTC.

The rearrangement uses TRBV6-5 and TRBJ2-4; 7 positions agree with TRBD2. The CDR3 consists of 15 residues. Looked up from germline, CDR1 is MNHEY and CDR2 is SVGAGI. V lost 4 bases, J lost 3 bases, and 6 bases stayed unmatched. The CDR3 sequence: CASSSRTGGKNIQYF. DNA for the CDR3: TGTGCCAGCAGTTCCCGGACGGGGGGCAAAAACATTCAGTACTTC.

The V and J genes are TRBV6-2 or TRBV6-3 and TRBJ1-3; perhaps TRBD1 as D (5 bases). Germline values: CDR1 MNHEY, CDR2 SVGEGT. V was cut by 5 bases and J by 4 bases, with 15 bases left in between. The CDR3 extends over 15 amino acids. The CDR3 DNA is TGTGCCAGCAGTACCCGCCAGGGCGCAGGAAACACCATATATTTT. It is translated as CASSTRQGAGNTIYF.